Presented here are 2 T cell receptor beta chains from one specimen sequenced in a study of post-analysis software for immune sequencing data. Overall study results and limits: About 5 TRBV segments were more frequent in patients than controls; TRBV5-6, TRBV5-1 and TRBV20-1 belonged to this group.

These receptors' targets are unknown. Each TCR beta cDNA library carried unique molecular identifiers. TCRdb processed the PCR reads anew with MiXCR; each CDR3 protein has one entry. The table shows a few hundred thousand distinct CDR3 sequences, with approximately 34% occurring only once. The source material was blood. Receptor source: a girl younger than 18 with multiple sclerosis.

This chain joins TRBV5-1 and TRBJ2-2; 8 bases match TRBD2. Germline V gives CDR1 SGHRS, CDR2 YFSETQ. Trimming took 0 bases from V and 5 from J; bases not matched to a gene: 12. The CDR3 is 18 amino acids. CDR3 nucleotide sequence: TGCGCCAGCAGCTTGGCTTCCCGGTCTAGCGGGTTGACCGGGGAGCTGTTTTTT. Amino acid sequence: CASSLASRSSGLTGELFF. The whole variable domain, remainder taken from reference TRBV5-1 and TRBJ2-2, is KAGVTQTPRYLIKTRGQQVTLSCSPISGHRSVSWYQQTPGQGLQFLFEYFSETQRNKGNFPGRFSGRQFSNSRSEMNVSTLELGDSALYLCASSLASRSSGLTGELFFGEGSRLTVL.

This clonotype was observed a handful of times. The chain couples TRBV28 to TRBJ1-1, with 8 bases aligning to TRBD1. The germline gives CDR1 MDHEN, CDR2 SYDVKM. Losses at the gene ends were 7 bases for V and 1 base for J; bases not matched to a gene: 5. The CDR3 covers 14 residues. This chain's CDR3 is CASTPGTGNTEAFF. The CDR3 DNA reads TGTGCCAGCACCCCCGGGACAGGGAACACTGAAGCTTTCTTT.